Listed below are T cell receptor beta chains from one sample, sequenced in a study of T cells in Graves' hyperthyroidism and ophthalmopathy. TCRdb reanalysed the multiplex PCR reads using MiXCR and keeps one entry per CDR3 protein. The sample records over 450,000 distinct CDR3 sequences, under 15% being singletons. What was sequenced was blood. The receptors were gathered from a woman under 30 with Graves' hyperthyroidism. The CDR3 runs from the conserved cysteine through the conserved F or W. The D gene is left open where the match is weak. Rows may omit the clone size; those that give it use once, few, many or a size class.

v_gene,j_gene,abundance,len,d_gene,CDR3aa,CDR3nt
TRBV5-1,TRBJ2-3,NA,17,TRBD2,CASSLLPQTSPTDTQYF,TGCGCCAGCAGCTTACTCCCTCAGACTAGCCCTACAGATACGCAGTATTTT
TRBV12-3/TRBV12-4,TRBJ2-1,many,17,TRBD2,CASSLLAIAGTDNEQFF,TGTGCCAGCAGCCTATTGGCGATAGCGGGTACTGACAATGAGCAGTTCTTC
TRBV7-8,TRBJ2-1,many,19,TRBD2,CASSPRLAGSIYRYNEQFF,TGTGCCAGCAGCCCCCGACTAGCGGGATCTATTTATAGGTACAATGAGCAGTTCTTC
TRBV2,TRBJ1-4,many,15,NA,CASRGLTAGNEKLFF,TGTGCCAGCAGGGGTTTGACAGCCGGTAATGAAAAACTGTTTTTT
TRBV9,TRBJ2-1,few,16,TRBD2,CASSESLRGSYNEQFF,TGTGCCAGCAGCGAAAGTTTACGCGGGAGCTACAATGAGCAGTTCTTC
TRBV11-2,TRBJ2-3,NA,13,NA,CASSYTGGDTQYF,TGTGCCAGCAGCTATACGGGCGGTGATACGCAGTATTTT
TRBV6-1,TRBJ1-2,NA,13,TRBD1,CASRDSLIGGYTF,TGTGCCAGCCGGGACAGCCTTATCGGTGGCTACACCTTC
TRBV11-3,TRBJ2-3,many,14,NA,CASSLSGRADTQYF,TGTGCCAGCAGCTTGTCAGGCCGGGCAGATACGCAGTATTTT
TRBV5-1,TRBJ2-7,NA,11,NA,CASSFYEEQYF,TGCGCCAGCAGCTTTTACGAGGAGCAGTACTTC
TRBV9,TRBJ1-5,NA,14,NA,CASSPERGVGPQHF,TGTGCCAGCAGCCCTGAGAGGGGGGTGGGGCCCCAGCATTTT
TRBV11-2,TRBJ2-5,NA,18,TRBD2,CASSPAGTSGTRQETQYF,TGTGCCAGCAGCCCCGCAGGGACTAGCGGGACCCGGCAAGAGACCCAGTACTTC
TRBV27,TRBJ2-2,many,17,NA,CASSPLRRTANTGELFF,TGTGCCAGCAGCCCACTTAGGAGGACAGCGAACACCGGGGAGCTGTTTTTT
TRBV3-1,TRBJ1-4,many,13,NA,CASSQGGGEKLFF,TGTGCCAGCAGCCAGGGAGGCGGTGAAAAACTGTTTTTT
TRBV2,TRBJ2-7,many,13,NA,CASETDYSYEQYF,TGTGCCAGCGAAACCGACTACTCCTACGAGCAGTACTTC
TRBV19,TRBJ2-3,NA,16,NA,CASSITRAYLTDTQYF,TGTGCCAGTAGTATCACCAGAGCTTACCTCACAGATACGCAGTATTTT
TRBV9,TRBJ1-1,NA,12,TRBD1,CASSGQGSEAFF,TGTGCCAGCAGCGGACAGGGTAGTGAAGCTTTCTTT
TRBV2,TRBJ2-1,NA,15,NA,CASSGIQEYCNEQFF,TGTGCCAGCAGTGGAATACAGGAGTATTGCAATGAGCAGTTCTTC
TRBV12-3/TRBV12-4,TRBJ1-5,many,15,TRBD1,CASSIQGASNQPQHF,TGTGCCAGCAGTATACAGGGGGCAAGCAATCAGCCCCAGCATTTT
TRBV2,TRBJ1-2,many,14,TRBD1,CASRGGTEQYGYTF,TGTGCCAGCAGGGGCGGGACAGAGCAGTATGGCTACACCTTC
TRBV13,TRBJ1-5,NA,13,NA,CASSFRGQQPQHF,TGTGCCAGCAGCTTCAGGGGTCAACAGCCCCAGCATTTT
TRBV20-1,TRBJ1-6,NA,17,NA,CSARDLQGEGNNSPLHF,TGCAGTGCTAGAGATCTCCAGGGCGAAGGGAATAATTCACCCCTCCACTTT
TRBV5-6,TRBJ2-1,few,14,NA,CASGLGRWGAEQFF,TGTGCCAGCGGGTTAGGGAGATGGGGCGCGGAGCAGTTCTTC
TRBV12-3/TRBV12-4,TRBJ2-1,many,13,NA,CASSGTAGNEQFF,TGTGCCAGCAGCGGGACAGCGGGGAATGAGCAGTTCTTC
TRBV7-9,TRBJ1-2,NA,17,TRBD1,CASSLVPGDRAGYGYTF,TGTGCCAGCAGCTTAGTACCCGGAGACAGGGCGGGCTATGGCTACACCTTC
TRBV11-3,TRBJ2-1,many,14,TRBD1,CASSLEGQGNEQFF,TGTGCCAGCAGCTTAGAGGGACAGGGTAATGAGCAGTTCTTC
TRBV12-3/TRBV12-4,TRBJ1-1,NA,16,NA,CASSSTLGQRNTEAFF,TGTGCCAGCAGTTCGACTTTGGGCCAGAGGAACACTGAAGCTTTCTTT
TRBV19,TRBJ2-2,NA,13,NA,CASSRLSTGELFF,TGTGCCAGTAGTCGACTGAGCACCGGGGAGCTGTTTTTT
TRBV4-1,TRBJ2-5,few,15,NA,CASSQVDRSAETQYF,TGCGCCAGCAGCCAAGTCGACAGGTCCGCGGAGACCCAGTACTTC
TRBV29-1,TRBJ2-3,NA,14,NA,CSVEGWVRTDTQYF,TGCAGCGTTGAGGGGTGGGTGAGAACAGATACGCAGTATTTT
TRBV4-2,TRBJ2-5,few,18,NA,CASSQVYRRGGGGETQYF,TGTGCCAGCAGCCAAGTTTATAGGAGAGGGGGAGGCGGAGAGACCCAGTACTTC
TRBV3-1,TRBJ1-5,NA,19,NA,CASSRRGRRAIYSNQPQHF,TGTGCCAGCAGCCGTAGGGGCAGAAGGGCCATTTATAGCAATCAGCCCCAGCATTTT
TRBV20-1,TRBJ2-1,many,15,NA,CSASRLVGVVDEQFF,TGCAGTGCTAGCCGCCTCGTGGGGGTAGTCGATGAGCAGTTCTTC
TRBV30,TRBJ2-1,many,11,NA,CASRGTIEQFF,TGTGCCTCAAGGGGGACCATCGAGCAGTTCTTC
TRBV7-2,TRBJ1-1,NA,14,TRBD1,CASSLQGAQTEAFF,TGTGCCAGCAGCTTACAGGGGGCGCAGACTGAAGCTTTCTTT